The sequence of this T cell receptor (beta chain) was determined in a study of neurological immune-mediated disorders. This clonotype has ten or more counts. Its specificity is unknown. Points from the study as a whole: Private repertoires in all groups were suggested by the finding that expanded clones across subjects shared no CDR3 amino acid sequences. When repertoires were grouped phylogenetically, those of 18 of 34 multiple sclerosis patients fell into one related-CDR3 cluster, a possible signature. With the multiple sclerosis repertoire cluster, neither clinical nor MRI features showed any association.

This CDR3 region has 12 residues. J lost 5 bases, V lost 7 bases, and 4 bases had no gene match. The V gene's germline CDR1 is DFQATT and CDR2 SNEGSKA (reference sequence). The cDNA was synthesized by means of template-switch 5'RACE, which was carried out with 10-nucleotide random UMIs. TCRdb processed the 5' RACE reads anew with MiXCR; each CDR3 protein has one entry. The table includes about 80,000 distinct CDR3 sequences, less than 5.5% detected once. Sequences were obtained from PBMCs. The sequence came from a woman between 25 and 40 years old with multiple sclerosis. The V and J genes are TRBV20-1 and TRBJ2-7, with 11 nucleotides matching TRBD1. The CDR3 nucleotides read TGCAGTGGGGGACAGGGGGACCACGAGCAGTACTTC. It translates to CSGGQGDHEQYF.